This T cell receptor beta chain derives from a study of shared clonotypes between healthy human individuals. In the study overall: Per donor, three plates held CD4 naive cells, three held CD4 memory, two held CD8 naive and one held CD8 memory.

The CDR3 sequence is 16 residues long. The germline CDR1 and CDR2 sequences are SGHAT and FQNNGV. V was pared by 5 bases and J by 0 bases, with 8 bases of the junction left unmatched. Study-wide findings and caveats: Though the depth was large, rarefaction showed that sorted-subset sequencing was incomplete.

The genomic DNA of each subset was split evenly across several immunoSEQ plates. Method: immunoSEQ multiplex PCR; TCRdb's copy keeps in-frame clones and lacks some. The sample shows more than 2,000,000 clones, 93% of them seen only once. In the case of this clone: Its antigen remains unidentified.

This TCR came from a man younger than 35 in good health. Some clones in this sample may be carry-over from other donors' samples. The specimen was naive CD4+ T cells from PBMCs. Indicated subset: CD45RA+ positively selected. V gene TRBV11-2 combines with J gene TRBJ2-7; 9 bases are shared with TRBD1. CDR3 in DNA: TGTGCCAGCAGCGTACGAGGACAGGGGACCTCCTACGAGCAGTACTTC. This sequence encodes CASSVRGQGTSYEQYF.